A selection of T cell receptor beta chains follows, all from one sample in a study of response to subunit inactivated influenza vaccine. MiXCR, run by TCRdb on the RT-PCR reads, gives a single entry per CDR3 protein. The table includes a few hundred thousand distinct CDR3 sequences, approximately 14% detected once. This sample comprised PBMCs from blood, obtained approximately 12 days after vaccination. The receptors shown here come from a man aged 50-60 years who received an inactivated influenza vaccine. CDR3s include the opening cysteine and the closing phenylalanine or tryptophan. D genes are given only for firm matches. Clone size, where shown, is once, few, many, or a class for clones that have expanded.

>TRBJ1-2|TRBV29-1|.|.
CSVAQGRDYGYTF
TGCAGCGTTGCCCAGGGAAGGGACTATGGCTACACCTTC
>TRBJ2-7|TRBV5-1|few|.
CASSKGSSSYEQYF
TGCGCCAGCAGCAAAGGAAGCAGCTCCTACGAGCAGTACTTC
>TRBJ2-5|TRBV25-1|many|.
CASSESGVEETQYF
TGTGCCAGCAGTGAATCGGGGGTGGAGGAGACCCAGTACTTC
>TRBJ2-2|TRBV5-1|few|TRBD2
CASSLVQPGLAGEATGELFF
TGCGCCAGCAGCTTGGTACAGCCGGGACTAGCGGGAGAGGCCACCGGGGAGCTGTTTTTT
>TRBJ2-1|TRBV15|few|.
CATSRGAEQFF
TGTGCCACCAGCAGAGGAGCGGAGCAGTTCTTC
>TRBJ2-2|TRBV7-2|.|.
CASRRGVARELFF
TGTGCCAGCAGGAGGGGGGTTGCCCGGGAGCTGTTTTTT
>TRBJ2-7|TRBV6-5|.|.
CASSYHGQGYSEQYF
TGTGCCAGCAGTTACCATGGGCAGGGGTATAGCGAGCAGTACTTC
>TRBJ2-3|TRBV20-1|.|.
CSAPNRRGTDTQYF
TGCAGTGCCCCAAACAGACGGGGCACAGATACGCAGTATTTT
>TRBJ2-1|TRBV7-9|.|.
CASTIGSNEQFF
TGTGCCAGCACCATCGGGAGCAATGAGCAGTTCTTC
>TRBJ2-1|TRBV3-1|.|.
CASSSTGTRDVEQFF
TGTGCCAGCAGCTCGACCGGGACCAGGGATGTTGAGCAGTTCTTC
>TRBJ1-5|TRBV30|.|.
CAWSAIDNQPQHF
TGTGCCTGGAGTGCAATCGACAATCAGCCCCAGCATTTT
>TRBJ2-7|TRBV9|.|.
CASSVAPSYEQYF
TGTGCCAGCAGCGTAGCCCCTTCCTACGAGCAGTACTTC
>TRBJ1-3|TRBV12-3/TRBV12-4|many|.
CASSHRQRLSSGNTIYF
TGTGCCAGCAGCCACAGGCAGAGGCTAAGCTCTGGAAACACCATATATTTT
>TRBJ2-5|TRBV5-1|.|TRBD1
CASSSLYRTGYKETQYF
TGCGCCAGCAGCTCCCTGTACCGGACAGGGTACAAAGAGACCCAGTACTTC
>TRBJ2-2|TRBV18|.|.
CASSPGSAGELFF
TGTGCCAGCTCGCCGGGGAGCGCCGGGGAGCTGTTTTTT
>TRBJ1-1|TRBV6-2/TRBV6-3|many|.
CASSYNSIYTEAFF
TGTGCCAGCAGTTACAACAGTATCTACACTGAAGCTTTCTTT